This is a list of T cell receptor beta chains from one sample in a study of blood T cell repertoires in COVID-19. The table came from immunoSEQ multiplex PCR; TCRdb's copy has only in-frame clones and leaves some out. The repertoire holds fewer than 60,000 clones, with around 80% as singletons. Sequenced material: peripheral blood. Receptors originate from a man in his fifties or sixties with acute or convalescent COVID-19. Each CDR3 is given with its conserved first and last residue. A D gene is named only where the DNA matches it firmly.

d_gene	v_gene	j_gene	CDR3nt	CDR3aa
.	TRBV7-2	TRBJ2-5	TGTGCCAGCAGCTTACTCCAGACAGACCAAGAGACCCAGTACTTC	CASSLLQTDQETQYF
.	TRBV9	TRBJ1-3	TGTGCCAGCAGCCCCCCGAGCGGGGCCTCGAACACCATATATTTT	CASSPPSGASNTIYF
.	TRBV11-1	TRBJ2-3	TGTGCCAGCAGCGGGGCCCTCTCCGGAGATACGCAGTATTTT	CASSGALSGDTQYF
TRBD1	TRBV6-5	TRBJ2-1	TGTGCCAGCAGTAGATGGACAGGGAAAGGCAATGAGCAGTTCTTC	CASSRWTGKGNEQFF
.	TRBV14	TRBJ1-2	TGTGCCAGCAGCCCAACAGCTAACTATGGCTACACCTTC	CASSPTANYGYTF
.	TRBV9	TRBJ1-2	TGTGCCAGCAGCGTAGGAGACAGTGCCCTCTATGGCTACACCTTC	CASSVGDSALYGYTF
.	TRBV2	TRBJ1-5	TGTGCCAGCACCCCCTATAGCAATCAGCCCCAGCATTTT	CASTPYSNQPQHF
TRBD1	TRBV9	TRBJ2-5	TGTGCCAGCAGCGTAGCGCCCCGAGAAGGGGGCGAAGGGTTCCAAGAGACCCAGTACTTC	CASSVAPREGGEGFQETQYF
TRBD1	TRBV6-1	TRBJ2-7	TGTGCCAGCAGTGAAGGGACAGGGGTCAACGAGCAGTACTTC	CASSEGTGVNEQYF
.	TRBV7-8	TRBJ2-5	TGTGCCAGCAGCTTACGGGACATCGGGTACCAAGAGACCCAGTACTTC	CASSLRDIGYQETQYF
.	TRBV5-4	TRBJ2-3	TGTGCCAGCAGCTTGTACCTAGCTAGCACAGATACGCAGTATTTT	CASSLYLASTDTQYF
.	TRBV19	TRBJ1-2	TGTGCCAGTAGTCCCCGGCAGCGGGACACGATCTATGGCTACACCTTC	CASSPRQRDTIYGYTF
TRBD2	TRBV19	TRBJ2-1	TGTGCCAGCAACGAACTAGCGGGCGCCTACAATGAGCAGTTCTTC	CASNELAGAYNEQFF
.	TRBV6-5	TRBJ2-3	TGTGCCAGCAGTCCGGACGGGAACACAGATACGCAGTATTTT	CASSPDGNTDTQYF
.	TRBV7-9	TRBJ1-1	TGTGCCAGCAGCTTAGTTAACACAAACACTGAAGCTTTCTTT	CASSLVNTNTEAFF
.	TRBV6-1	TRBJ1-4	TGTGCCAGCAGTGAAGCGGAGGCCAGGCCTAGAGAAAAACTGTTTTTT	CASSEAEARPREKLFF
.	TRBV5-1	TRBJ1-2	TGCGCCAGCAGCTTGGAACCCGAGTTTAACTATGGCTACACCTTC	CASSLEPEFNYGYTF
.	TRBV4-2	TRBJ2-6	TGTGCCAGCAGCCAAGATTACGCAGGGGCTGGGGCCAACGTCCTGACTTTC	CASSQDYAGAGANVLTF
.	TRBV29-1	TRBJ2-1	TGCAGCGTAACAGAACCCTCCTACAATGAGCAGTTCTTC	CSVTEPSYNEQFF
.	TRBV20-1	TRBJ2-7	TGCAGTGCTAGTGGGCAGGGGAGTATTTCCTACGAGCAGTACTTC	CSASGQGSISYEQYF
.	TRBV6-4	TRBJ1-2	TGTGCCAGCAGTGACTCAAACGGGGATGTCAATGGCTACACCTTC	CASSDSNGDVNGYTF
.	TRBV12-3/TRBV12-4	TRBJ1-1	TGTGCCAGCAGTCCAATGTTGAACACTGAAGCTTTCTTT	CASSPMLNTEAFF
TRBD2	TRBV10-3	TRBJ2-3	TGTGCCAGTGGGATAGCGGGGGGCGGCACGGATACGCAGTATTTT	CASGIAGGGTDTQYF
.	TRBV18	TRBJ2-1	TGTGCCAGCTCACCACCGCTAGGCGCGAAATTCTTC	CASSPPLGAKFF
.	TRBV6-4	TRBJ2-1	TGTGCCAGCAGTGACTCCGCTAGGGGTGAGCAGTTCTTC	CASSDSARGEQFF
.	TRBV9	TRBJ1-2	TGTGCCAGCAGCGAGCCCGACAGGTTTAACTATGGCTACACCTTC	CASSEPDRFNYGYTF
.	TRBV18	TRBJ2-7	TGTGCCAGCTCAGAGGCGATTTACGAGCAGTACTTC	CASSEAIYEQYF
TRBD1	TRBV5-6	TRBJ2-5	TGTGCCAGCAGCAGGGGACAGGGCTCGATATACGAGACCCAGTACTTC	CASSRGQGSIYETQYF
.	TRBV16	TRBJ1-4	TGTGCCAGCAGCCCTACACAGGGTGAAAAACTGTTTTTT	CASSPTQGEKLFF
TRBD2	TRBV6-5	TRBJ2-7	TGTGCCAGCAGCGCCCACCGGGACTACTCCTACGAGCAGTACTTC	CASSAHRDYSYEQYF